This T cell receptor (beta chain) is drawn from a study of blood T cell repertoires in COVID-19. Authors' methods: Reference gene primers were amplified, and this amplification served to estimate nucleated cell counts. TCRdb's copy holds only in-frame clones and misses some; the assay was immunoSEQ multiplex PCR. V, J and clone size are taken as reported in that table, and D and trimming were inferred from the DNA itself. The table lists roughly 100,000 clones, roughly nine tenths of them singletons. The CDR3 runs 16 residues. Germline V gives CDR1 MNHEY, CDR2 SVGEGT. Trimming cost V 5 bases and J 4 bases; bases outside gene matches: 10.

The specimen was peripheral blood. The V call is TRBV6-2 or TRBV6-3, the J call TRBJ2-2, with 7 bases that match TRBD2. The TCR was taken from a human donor in a cohort sampled during active COVID-19. The CDR3 DNA reads TGTGCCAGCAGTCCCCACGGGGGGAGGAGCACCGGGGAGCTGTTTTTT. This translates into CASSPHGGRSTGELFF.